The TCR beta chain described here comes from a study of post-analysis software for immune sequencing data. Whole-study results and caveats: Multiple sclerosis patients had significantly lower normalized Chao1 diversity than controls. Higher frequency in patients than in controls was seen for roughly five TRBV segments, with TRBV5-6, TRBV5-1 and TRBV20-1 among them.

Included in the TCR beta cDNA libraries were unique molecular identifiers. Once about 0.9 to 11 million T cells were used, about half a million cDNA molecules resulted. MiXCR, applied by TCRdb to the PCR reads, yields one record per CDR3 protein. The sample holds roughly 800,000 distinct CDR3 sequences; 40% to 55% are singletons and the top ten take 4.9%. The CDR3 length is 19 residues. The V segment lost 0 bases and the J segment 4 bases; nucleotides outside the gene matches: 15. Germline values: CDR1 MNHEY, CDR2 SVGEGT. As concerns this clonotype: Its specificity is not known.

This clonotype was obtained from a girl aged 10-17 years with multiple sclerosis. Sequenced material: blood. The chain carries TRBV6-2 or TRBV6-3 and TRBJ2-3; 8 nucleotides line up with TRBD2. CDR3 region: CASSYSERRSGSYSDTQYF. The DNA of the CDR3 is TGTGCCAGCAGTTACTCCGAACGTCGAAGCGGGAGTTATTCAGATACGCAGTATTTT.